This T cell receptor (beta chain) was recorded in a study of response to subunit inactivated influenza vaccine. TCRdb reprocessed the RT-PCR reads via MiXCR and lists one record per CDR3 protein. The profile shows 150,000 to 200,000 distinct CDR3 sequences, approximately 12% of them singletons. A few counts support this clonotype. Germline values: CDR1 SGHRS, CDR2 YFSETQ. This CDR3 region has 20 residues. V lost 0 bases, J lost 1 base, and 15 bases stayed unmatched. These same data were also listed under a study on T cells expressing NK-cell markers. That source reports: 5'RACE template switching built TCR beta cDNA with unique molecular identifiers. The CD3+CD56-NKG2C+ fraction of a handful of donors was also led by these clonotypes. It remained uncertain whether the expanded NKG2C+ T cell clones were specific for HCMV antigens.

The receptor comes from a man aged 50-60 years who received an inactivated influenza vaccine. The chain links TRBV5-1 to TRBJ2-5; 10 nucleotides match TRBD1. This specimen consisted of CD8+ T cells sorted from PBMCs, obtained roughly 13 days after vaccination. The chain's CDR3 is CASSLAFNFGGQGFQETQYF. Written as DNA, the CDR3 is TGCGCCAGCAGCTTGGCCTTTAATTTCGGGGGACAGGGGTTCCAAGAGACCCAGTACTTC. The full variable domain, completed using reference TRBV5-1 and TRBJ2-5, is KAGVTQTPRYLIKTRGQQVTLSCSPISGHRSVSWYQQTPGQGLQFLFEYFSETQRNKGNFPGRFSGRQFSNSRSEMNVSTLELGDSALYLCASSLAFNFGGQGFQETQYFGPGTRLLVL.